The 9 T cell receptor beta chains below all came from one sample that was sequenced in a study of CD8 T cells in Susac syndrome. Reverse transcription of roughly 0.5 to 1 ug RNA was carried out with random hexamers. TCRdb re-called the immunoSEQ multiplex PCR reads through MiXCR, storing one row per CDR3 protein. The sample comprises 170,000 or so distinct CDR3 sequences, approximately 93% of which are singletons, and over 0.08% rests with the top ten. The sample was CD4+ T cells from PBMCs. The receptors were gathered from a human donor with multiple sclerosis.

The gene calls are TRBV5-1 and TRBJ2-2; D might be TRBD2 (6 bases). Deletions cut 7 bases from V and 0 bases from J, with 13 bases between. The CDR3 spans 15 residues. Germline CDR1 SGHRS, CDR2 YFSETQ. The CDR3 DNA reads TGCGCCAGCTCATCGGCGGGACCGAACACCGGGGAGCTGTTTTTT. This translates into CASSSAGPNTGELFF. The full variable domain, completed using reference TRBV5-1 and TRBJ2-2, is KAGVTQTPRYLIKTRGQQVTLSCSPISGHRSVSWYQQTPGQGLQFLFEYFSETQRNKGNFPGRFSGRQFSNSRSEMNVSTLELGDSALYLCASSSAGPNTGELFFGEGSRLTVL.

The J gene is TRBJ2-2, the V gene TRBV5-1, with 7 bases identical to TRBD1. CDR3 length equals 15 residues. Germline V lookup: CDR1 SGHRS, CDR2 YFSETQ. V gave up 7 bases and J gave up 3 bases; unmatched junction bases: 9. The CDR3, as DNA: TGCGCCAGCCGCCCTCGGCAGGGGGACACCGGGGAGCTGTTTTTT. This gives the protein CASRPRQGDTGELFF. The whole variable domain, filled in from reference TRBV5-1 and TRBJ2-2, reads KAGVTQTPRYLIKTRGQQVTLSCSPISGHRSVSWYQQTPGQGLQFLFEYFSETQRNKGNFPGRFSGRQFSNSRSEMNVSTLELGDSALYLCASRPRQGDTGELFFGEGSRLTVL.

This clonotype has just one count. The chain employs TRBV3-1 and TRBJ2-1; 9 bases are shared with TRBD1. The CDR3 extends over 15 amino acids. The V and J ends lost 4 bases and 7 bases, in that order; junction bases with no gene match: 8. Germline values: CDR1 LGHDT, CDR2 YNNKEL (reference sequence). The CDR3 is CASSLGTGTVNEQFF. In nucleotides, the CDR3 is TGTGCCAGCAGCCTAGGGACAGGGACCGTGAATGAGCAGTTCTTC.

This chain connects TRBV20-1 to TRBJ2-2; 9 nucleotides match TRBD2. Germline V lookup: CDR1 DFQATT, CDR2 SNEGSKA (reference sequence). With V trimmed by 0 bases and J by 3 bases, 5 bases remained unmatched. CDR3 length: 16 amino acids. CDR3 sequence: CSAREASGIDTGELFF. The CDR3 DNA is TGCAGTGCTAGAGAGGCTAGCGGGATCGACACCGGGGAGCTGTTTTTT.

This chain links TRBV7-2 with TRBJ2-3, with TRBD1 matching over 7 bases. The CDR3 spans 15 residues. The V and J ends lost 5 bases and 2 bases, in that order; junction bases with no gene match: 7. The V gene's germline CDR1 is SGHTA and CDR2 FQGNSA. CDR3 bases: TGTGCCAGCAGCCCTCTTGGGACAGACACAGATACGCAGTATTTT. Translating gives CASSPLGTDTDTQYF.

V usage is TRBV3-1 and J usage is TRBJ2-1; D not resolved. V lost 4 bases, J lost 9 bases, and 16 bases lay in between. CDR1 is LGHDT and CDR2 is YNNKEL in the germline V gene (reference sequence). There are 14 residues in the CDR3. CDR3 sequence reads: CASSPSRDQAEQFF. The CDR3 DNA sequence: TGTGCCAGCAGCCCCTCTAGGGATCAGGCTGAGCAGTTCTTC.

The chain is built from TRBV12-3 or TRBV12-4 and TRBJ1-1; D call uncertain. The CDR3 sequence is 14 residues long. Trimming shortened V by 1 base and J by 3 bases, and 9 bases separated the two germline ends. The CDR3 loop is CASSLGAADTEAFF. In DNA form, the CDR3 reads TGTGCCAGCAGTTTAGGGGCCGCGGACACTGAAGCTTTCTTT.

In its sample, this clonotype was seen a few times. The DNA for the CDR3 is TGTGCCAGCGGCGCCTCCTACGAGCAGTACTTC. Translating it yields CASGASYEQYF. This chain uses TRBV6-4 with TRBJ2-7, with D hard to call. This CDR3 comprises 11 residues. Trimming left V 8 bases short and J 0 bases short, with 5 bases between. Germline assignment: CDR1 MRHNA and CDR2 SNTAGT.

The chain links TRBV30 to TRBJ1-1; possible D gene TRBD1, 6 bases. The CDR3 runs to 14 residues. Germline V gene data show CDR1 as GTSNPN and CDR2 as SVGIG (reference sequence). Trimming cost V 2 bases and J 1 base, with 11 bases left between them. The CDR3, as DNA: TGTGCCTGGAGTCCTCCGGACAGGAACACTGAAGCTTTCTTT. Protein: CAWSPPDRNTEAFF.